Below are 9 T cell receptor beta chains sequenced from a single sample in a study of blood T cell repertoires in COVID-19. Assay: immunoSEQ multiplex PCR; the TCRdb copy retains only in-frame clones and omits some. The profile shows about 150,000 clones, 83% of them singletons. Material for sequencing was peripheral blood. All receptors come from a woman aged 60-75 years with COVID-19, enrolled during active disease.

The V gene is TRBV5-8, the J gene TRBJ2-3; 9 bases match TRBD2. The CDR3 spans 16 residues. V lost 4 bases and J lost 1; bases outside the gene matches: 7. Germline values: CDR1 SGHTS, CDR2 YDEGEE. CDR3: CASSPGASGGTDTQYF. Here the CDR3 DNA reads TGTGCCAGCAGCCCCGGGGCTAGCGGGGGCACAGATACGCAGTATTTT.

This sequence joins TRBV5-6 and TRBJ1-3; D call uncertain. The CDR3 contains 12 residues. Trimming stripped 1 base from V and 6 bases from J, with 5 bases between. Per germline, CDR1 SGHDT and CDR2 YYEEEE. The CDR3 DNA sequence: TGTGCCAGCAGCTTGAGAGTAAACACCATATATTTT. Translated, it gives CASSLRVNTIYF.

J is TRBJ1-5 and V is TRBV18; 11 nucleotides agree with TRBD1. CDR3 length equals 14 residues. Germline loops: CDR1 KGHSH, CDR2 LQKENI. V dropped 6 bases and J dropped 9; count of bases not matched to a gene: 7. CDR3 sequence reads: CASSRTGGRGPQHF. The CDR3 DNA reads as TGTGCCAGCTCGCGGACAGGGGGCCGCGGGCCCCAGCATTTT.

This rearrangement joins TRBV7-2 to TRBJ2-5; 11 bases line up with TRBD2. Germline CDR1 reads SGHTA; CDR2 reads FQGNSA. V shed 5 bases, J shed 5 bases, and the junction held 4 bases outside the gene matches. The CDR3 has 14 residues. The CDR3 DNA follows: TGTGCCAGCAGCATACTAGCGGGGGCGGAGACCCAGTACTTC. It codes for CASSILAGAETQYF. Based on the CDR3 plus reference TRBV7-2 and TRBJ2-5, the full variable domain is GAGVSQSPSNKVTEKGKDVELRCDPISGHTALYWYRQSLGQGLEFLIYFQGNSAPDKSGLPSDRFSAERTGGSVSTLTIQRTQQEDSAVYLCASSILAGAETQYFGPGTRLLVL.

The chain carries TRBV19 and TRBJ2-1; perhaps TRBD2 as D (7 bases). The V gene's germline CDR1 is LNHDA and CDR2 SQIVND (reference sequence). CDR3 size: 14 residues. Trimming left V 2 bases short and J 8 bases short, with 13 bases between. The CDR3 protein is CASSIRGGSDEQFF. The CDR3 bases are TGTGCCAGTAGTATAAGGGGGGGGAGTGATGAGCAGTTCTTC.

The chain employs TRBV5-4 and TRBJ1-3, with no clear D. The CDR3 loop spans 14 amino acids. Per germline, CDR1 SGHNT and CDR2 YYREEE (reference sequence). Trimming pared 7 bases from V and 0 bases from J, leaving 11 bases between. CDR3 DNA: TGTGCCAGCCAAGACGGAGACTCTGGAAACACCATATATTTT. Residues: CASQDGDSGNTIYF.

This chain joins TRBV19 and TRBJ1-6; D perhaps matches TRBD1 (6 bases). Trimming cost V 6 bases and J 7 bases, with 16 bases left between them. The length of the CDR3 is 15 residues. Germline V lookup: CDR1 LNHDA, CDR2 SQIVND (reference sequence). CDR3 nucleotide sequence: TGTGCCAGTAGAACCCCGACAGGCGGGAATTCACCCCTCCACTTT. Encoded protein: CASRTPTGGNSPLHF.

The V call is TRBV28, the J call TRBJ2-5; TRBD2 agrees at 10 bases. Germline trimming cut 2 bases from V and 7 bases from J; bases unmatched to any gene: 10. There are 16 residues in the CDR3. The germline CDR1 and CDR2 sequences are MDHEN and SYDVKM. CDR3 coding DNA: TGTGCCAGCAGTTTACTAGCGGGAGCGAGGGTAGGGACCCAGTACTTC. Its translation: CASSLLAGARVGTQYF.

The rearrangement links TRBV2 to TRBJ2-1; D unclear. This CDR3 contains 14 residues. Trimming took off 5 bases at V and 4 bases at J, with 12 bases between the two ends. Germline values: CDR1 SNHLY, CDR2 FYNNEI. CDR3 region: CASSYSMIYNEQFF. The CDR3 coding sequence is TGTGCCAGCAGTTACTCTATGATATACAATGAGCAGTTCTTC.